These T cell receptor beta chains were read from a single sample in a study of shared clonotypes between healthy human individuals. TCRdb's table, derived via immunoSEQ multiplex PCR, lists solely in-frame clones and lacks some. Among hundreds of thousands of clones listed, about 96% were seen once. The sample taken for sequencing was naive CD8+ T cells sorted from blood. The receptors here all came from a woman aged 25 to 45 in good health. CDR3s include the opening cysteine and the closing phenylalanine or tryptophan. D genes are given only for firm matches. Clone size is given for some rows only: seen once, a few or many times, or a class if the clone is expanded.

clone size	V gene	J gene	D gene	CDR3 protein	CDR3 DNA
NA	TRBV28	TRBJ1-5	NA	CASSLGRGLSNQPQHF	TGTGCCAGCAGTTTGGGTAGGGGGTTAAGCAATCAGCCCCAGCATTTT
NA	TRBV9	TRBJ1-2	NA	CASSARSLRRDNQDYGYTF	TGTGCCAGCAGCGCACGATCTCTGCGACGTGACAATCAGGACTATGGCTACACCTTC
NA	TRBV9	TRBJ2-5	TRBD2	CASSAGLAGVVGETQYF	TGTGCCAGCAGCGCGGGACTAGCGGGAGTTGTGGGGGAGACCCAGTACTTC
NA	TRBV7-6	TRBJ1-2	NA	CASSLGNSEGYTF	TGTGCCAGCAGCTTAGGGAACTCAGAGGGCTACACCTTC
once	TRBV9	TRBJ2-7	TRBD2	CASSPRTSGNYEQYF	TGTGCCAGCAGCCCCCGGACTAGCGGGAACTACGAGCAGTACTTC
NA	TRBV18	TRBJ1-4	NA	CASSPVREKLFF	TGTGCCAGCTCACCGGTGAGGGAAAAACTGTTTTTT
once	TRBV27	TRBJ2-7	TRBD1	CASSLGTGGFEQYF	TGTGCCAGCAGTTTAGGGACAGGTGGTTTCGAGCAGTACTTC
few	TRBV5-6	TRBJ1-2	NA	CASSWFSVFRYGYTF	TGTGCCAGCAGTTGGTTTTCGGTGTTTCGATATGGCTACACCTTC
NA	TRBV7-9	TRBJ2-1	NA	CASSHTATSYNEQFF	TGTGCCAGCAGCCATACTGCCACCTCCTACAATGAGCAGTTCTTC
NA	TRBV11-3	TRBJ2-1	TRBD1	CASSSNRDRFNEQFF	TGTGCCAGCAGCTCAAACCGGGACAGGTTTAATGAGCAGTTCTTC
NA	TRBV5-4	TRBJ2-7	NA	CASSLDLKVNEQYF	TGTGCCAGCAGCTTGGACTTGAAGGTCAACGAGCAGTACTTC
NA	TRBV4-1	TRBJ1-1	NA	CASSQDLMNTEAFF	TGCGCCAGCAGCCAAGACCTCATGAACACTGAAGCTTTCTTT
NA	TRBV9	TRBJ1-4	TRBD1	CASSPGQATNEKLFF	TGTGCCAGCAGCCCGGGACAGGCAACTAATGAAAAACTGTTTTTT
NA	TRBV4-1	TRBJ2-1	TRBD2	CASMSGTSSYNEQFF	TGCGCCAGCATGAGCGGGACCAGCTCCTACAATGAGCAGTTCTTC
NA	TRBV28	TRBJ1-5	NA	CASSLVPQGAQPQHF	TGTGCCAGCAGTTTAGTTCCACAGGGAGCCCAGCCCCAGCATTTT
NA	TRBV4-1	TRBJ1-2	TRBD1	CASSQDYRQGYGYTF	TGCGCCAGCAGCCAAGATTATAGACAGGGCTATGGCTACACCTTC
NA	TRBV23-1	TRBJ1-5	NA	CASSQRQENNQPQHF	TGCGCCAGCAGTCAAAGACAGGAGAACAATCAGCCCCAGCATTTT
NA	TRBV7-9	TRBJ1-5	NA	CASSLGEGQPQHF	TGTGCCAGCAGCTTAGGGGAAGGCCAGCCCCAGCATTTT
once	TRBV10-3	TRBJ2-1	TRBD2	CAIGDPTSGSNEQFF	TGTGCCATCGGGGATCCGACTAGCGGGAGCAATGAGCAGTTCTTC
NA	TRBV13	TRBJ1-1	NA	CASSLGTGKMAFF	TGTGCCAGCAGCTTAGGGACAGGCAAAATGGCTTTCTTT